The 29 T cell receptor beta chains given below trace back to one sample, sequenced in a study of beta chain features in type 1 diabetes. All of the isolated RNA was reverse transcribed, so expressed TCRB transcripts were sequenced. Some clones are missing from TCRdb's copy, which holds only in-frame ones; the method was immunoSEQ multiplex PCR. Found here are 350,000 or so clones, around a fifth of them singletons; the top ten hold about 0.044%. Sequencing was carried out using naive CD4+ T cells from blood. Every receptor here comes from a woman younger than 30 in good health.

In this sample, this clone turned up once. The chain employs TRBV7-6 and TRBJ2-3; maybe TRBD2 (6 bases). V lost 1 base and J lost 0, with 20 bases in between. The V gene's germline CDR1 is SGHVS and CDR2 FNYEAQ. The CDR3 is made up of 19 amino acids. In DNA, the CDR3 is TGTGCCAGCAGCTTAGATAGGACTACACTAACGGCTAGCACAGATACGCAGTATTTT. This codes for CASSLDRTTLTASTDTQYF.

This clone has more than one count but fewer than ten. This sequence joins TRBV5-1 and TRBJ1-2; no definite D call. V lost 4 bases, J lost 0 bases, and 7 bases lay in between. Germline CDR1 and CDR2: SGHRS and YFSETQ. The CDR3 loop spans 13 amino acids. The CDR3 DNA is TGCGCCAGCAGCCAACAGTCTAACTATGGCTACACCTTC. Translation gives CASSQQSNYGYTF. The full variable domain, completed using reference TRBV5-1 and TRBJ1-2, is KAGVTQTPRYLIKTRGQQVTLSCSPISGHRSVSWYQQTPGQGLQFLFEYFSETQRNKGNFPGRFSGRQFSNSRSEMNVSTLELGDSALYLCASSQQSNYGYTFGSGTRLTVV.

The chain is built from TRBV6-5 and TRBJ1-1; TRBD1 aligns across 8 bases. The CDR3 runs to 15 residues. Germline lookup yields CDR1 MNHEY and CDR2 SVGAGI. Trimming removed 2 bases from V and 4 bases from J; junction bases left unmatched: 6. The CDR3 region is CASSYQGAGSTEAFF. The CDR3 DNA reads as TGTGCCAGCAGTTACCAGGGGGCGGGATCCACTGAAGCTTTCTTT.

This chain links TRBV7-2 with TRBJ2-7; D unresolved. Per the germline V gene, CDR1 is SGHTA and CDR2 is FQGNSA. The CDR3 has 13 amino acids. Trimming removed 1 base at V and 0 bases at J, with 4 bases between. The CDR3, as DNA: TGTGCCAGCAGCTTAGTAGACTCCTACGAGCAGTACTTC. This encodes CASSLVDSYEQYF. Combining the CDR3 with reference TRBV7-2 and TRBJ2-7 gives the whole variable domain GAGVSQSPSNKVTEKGKDVELRCDPISGHTALYWYRQSLGQGLEFLIYFQGNSAPDKSGLPSDRFSAERTGGSVSTLTIQRTQQEDSAVYLCASSLVDSYEQYFGPGTRLTVT.

This clone was recorded a few times. V is TRBV7-2 and J is TRBJ2-5, with TRBD2 identical over 10 bases. With V trimmed by 1 base and J by 5 bases, 4 bases remained unmatched. Germline V gene lookup returns CDR1 SGHTA and CDR2 FQGNSA. The CDR3 extends over 15 amino acids. The CDR3 region is CASSLGSGGAETQYF. As DNA, the CDR3 is TGTGCCAGCAGCTTAGGAAGCGGGGGGGCTGAGACCCAGTACTTC.

The chain joins TRBV6-1 to TRBJ1-6; 10 bases map to TRBD1. The CDR3 has 16 amino acids. V shed 1 base, J shed 10 bases, and the junction held 7 bases outside the gene matches. Germline-derived CDR1 and CDR2 are MNHNS and SASEGT. For the CDR3, the DNA is TGTGCCAGCAGTGAAGGTACGGGACAGGGGAACTCACCCCTCCACTTT. It yields the protein CASSEGTGQGNSPLHF.

This clone was observed a handful of times. V usage is TRBV18 and J usage is TRBJ2-4, with D unclear. This CDR3 contains 12 residues. The V gene lost 3 bases and the J gene lost 5 bases, with 5 bases spanning the gap. Germline CDR1 reads KGHSH; CDR2 reads LQKENI. CDR3 sequence reads: CASSPRENIQYF. The CDR3 region has the DNA TGTGCCAGCTCACCTCGAGAAAACATTCAGTACTTC. Together with reference TRBV18 and TRBJ2-4, the CDR3 gives the full variable domain: NAGVMQNPRHLVRRRGQEARLRCSPMKGHSHVYWYRQLPEEGLKFMVYLQKENIIDESGMPKERFSAEFPKEGPSILRIQQVVRGDSAAYFCASSPRENIQYFGAGTRLSVL.

The chain links TRBV30 to TRBJ2-2; D may be TRBD2 (5 bases). The CDR3 has 14 amino acids. Germline CDR1 is GTSNPN and CDR2 is SVGIG (reference sequence). Trimming removed 4 bases from V and 4 bases from J, with 13 bases in between. In DNA, the CDR3 is TGTGCCTGGAAAGGCGGGCCGAGCACCGGGGAGCTGTTTTTT. This encodes CAWKGGPSTGELFF.

This clone occurred a few times. The V call is TRBV7-9, the J call TRBJ2-7, with TRBD1 matching 11 bases. V lost 4 bases and J lost 3; bases outside the gene matches: 8. Germline-derived CDR1 and CDR2 are SEHNR and FQNEAQ (reference sequence). The length of the CDR3 is 16 residues. The CDR3 loop is CASSSFRDRGFYEQYF. The CDR3 DNA follows: TGTGCCAGCAGCTCGTTCCGGGACAGGGGGTTCTACGAGCAGTACTTC. Full variable domain (rest looked up from reference TRBV7-9 and TRBJ2-7): DTGVSQNPRHKITKRGQNVTFRCDPISEHNRLYWYRQTLGQGPEFLTYFQNEAQLEKSRLLSDRFSAERPKGSFSTLEIQRTEQGDSAMYLCASSSFRDRGFYEQYFGPGTRLTVT.

The V gene is TRBV30, the J gene TRBJ1-5; D not certain. The germline V gene encodes CDR1 GTSNPN and CDR2 SVGIG (reference sequence). The CDR3 contains 13 residues. Trimming cost V 1 base and J 5 bases, with 9 bases left between them. As DNA, the CDR3 is TGTGCCTGGAGTGGCAGGACTGATCAGCCCCAGCATTTT. Translating gives CAWSGRTDQPQHF.

This clone appeared a few times. The V gene is TRBV9, the J gene TRBJ1-6, with D maybe TRBD1 (6 bases). V was trimmed by 4 bases and J by 9 bases, leaving 11 bases between them. The germline V gene has CDR1 SGDLS and CDR2 YYNGEE. The CDR3 length is 13 residues. CDR3 nucleotides: TGTGCCAGCAGCTCAGGGGTCTTTTCACCCCTCCACTTT. Protein product: CASSSGVFSPLHF.

This clone was counted between two and nine times. The rearrangement links TRBV29-1 to TRBJ2-1; tentatively, D is TRBD1 (6 bases). V dropped 7 bases and J dropped 7 bases, with 17 bases sitting between them. The CDR3 length is 13 residues. CDR1 SQVTM and CDR2 ANQGSEA come from the germline V gene. CDR3 coding DNA: TGCAGCGGATCAAGACAGGCGGGTAATGAGCAGTTCTTC. Residues: CSGSRQAGNEQFF.

This clone was seen a handful of times. V and J are TRBV12-5 and TRBJ1-2; D is ambiguous. Trimming stripped 1 base from V and 8 bases from J, with 14 bases between. The CDR3 runs to 14 residues. In germline, CDR1 is LGHNT, CDR2 FRNRAP. The CDR3, as DNA: TGTGCTAGTGGTTTGGGCCTCGAGGGAGGAGGCTACACCTTC. Protein: CASGLGLEGGGYTF.

This clone was seen a few times. The rearrangement uses TRBV21-1 and TRBJ2-1; the table's D gene call, TRBD1, was not cross checked with the DNA. TRBV21-1 is classified as a pseudogene. The CDR3 contains 16 residues. As DNA, the CDR3 is TGTGCCAGCAGCACCCGCCCGGACAGGCTGGATAATGAGCAGTTCTTC. This gives the protein CASSTRPDRLDNEQFF.

V is TRBV4-3 and J is TRBJ2-1, with TRBD2 matching 9 bases. The CDR3 spans 17 residues. Trimming took 2 bases from V and 3 from J; bases not matched to a gene: 8. Per the germline V gene, CDR1 is LGHNA and CDR2 is YSLEER. DNA for the CDR3: TGCGCCAGCAGCCAATCCCGACTAGCGGAAATCTACAATGAGCAGTTCTTC. Translated, it gives CASSQSRLAEIYNEQFF.

V gene TRBV7-9 combines with J gene TRBJ2-5; D gene uncertain. Trimming stripped 3 bases from V and 3 bases from J, with 5 bases between. Germline CDR1 SEHNR, CDR2 FQNEAQ (reference sequence). This CDR3 comprises 12 residues. The CDR3 loop is CASSFSEETQYF. The CDR3 DNA is TGTGCCAGCAGCTTTTCCGAAGAGACCCAGTACTTC.

V is TRBV2 and J is TRBJ2-1, with 11 bases that match TRBD2. Trimming took 3 bases from V and 7 from J; bases not matched to a gene: 5. Germline CDR1 and CDR2: SNHLY and FYNNEI. The CDR3 has 15 amino acids. This chain's CDR3 is CASSEISGGGNEQFF. Written as DNA, the CDR3 is TGTGCCAGCAGTGAGATTAGCGGGGGGGGAAATGAGCAGTTCTTC.

This sequence joins TRBV9 and TRBJ1-5, with D perhaps TRBD1 (5 bases). Trimming cost V 1 base and J 4 bases, with 12 bases left between them. Germline V gene sequence: CDR1 SGDLS, CDR2 YYNGEE. The CDR3 loop spans 15 amino acids. The CDR3 DNA follows: TGTGCCAGCAGCGTATCCGGACATTTGAATCAGCCCCAGCATTTT. Amino acid sequence: CASSVSGHLNQPQHF.

This clone has a handful of counts. V usage is TRBV9 and J usage is TRBJ1-5, with TRBD1 matching over 7 bases. CDR1 SGDLS and CDR2 YYNGEE come from the germline V gene. There are 15 residues in the CDR3. Unmatched junction bases numbered 5, after V lost 3 bases and J lost 2 bases. The CDR3 bases are TGTGCCAGCAGCGGCCAGGGGGGTGGCAATCAGCCCCAGCATTTT. Translated, it gives CASSGQGGGNQPQHF.

V and J are TRBV4-3 and TRBJ1-5, with D unresolved. CDR1 LGHNA and CDR2 YSLEER come from the germline V gene. CDR3 length: 14 amino acids. V shed 0 bases and J shed 4 bases, with 7 bases lying between them. The CDR3 loop reads CASSQELENQPQHF. CDR3 nucleotides: TGCGCCAGCAGCCAAGAGTTGGAGAATCAGCCCCAGCATTTT.

This chain uses TRBV18 with TRBJ1-2; D possibly corresponds to TRBD1 (5 bases). This CDR3 comprises 14 residues. From germline, CDR1 is KGHSH and CDR2 LQKENI. Trimming removed 5 bases at V and 4 bases at J, with 14 bases between. DNA of the CDR3: TGTGCCAGCTCATCTGACAGAGTACCCTATGGCTACACCTTC. This sequence encodes CASSSDRVPYGYTF.

The sample holds a few counts of this clone. This chain uses TRBV19 with TRBJ2-3; a possible D gene is TRBD2 (6 bases). The CDR3 contains 12 residues. With 5 bases removed from V and 4 bases from J, the gap between germline ends came to 7 bases. CDR1 and CDR2 from the germline V gene are LNHDA and SQIVND (reference sequence). CDR3 residues: CASSLAADTQYF. The DNA of the CDR3 is TGTGCCAGTAGTTTAGCGGCAGATACGCAGTATTTT. The full variable domain, with the rest looked up from reference TRBV19 and TRBJ2-3, is DGGITQSPKYLFRKEGQNVTLSCEQNLNHDAMYWYRQDPGQGLRLIYYSQIVNDFQKGDIAEGYSVSREKKESFPLTVTSAQKNPTAFYLCASSLAADTQYFGPGTRLTVL.

The chain has TRBV18 and TRBJ2-3, with 8 nucleotides matching TRBD2. V was pared by 6 bases and J by 3 bases, with 8 bases of the junction left unmatched. This CDR3 is 15 amino acids long. Germline-derived CDR1 and CDR2 are KGHSH and LQKENI. This CDR3 reads CASSHSGSGTDTQYF. The CDR3 nucleotides are TGTGCCAGCTCTCACAGCGGGAGCGGGACAGATACGCAGTATTTT.

This clone came up a few times. This same CDR3 is encoded by further DNA sequences in the sample. The chain links TRBV20-1 to TRBJ2-7; no definite D call. This CDR3 has 11 residues. Germline lookup yields CDR1 DFQATT and CDR2 SNEGSKA (reference sequence). The V end lost 3 bases, the J end lost 4 bases, and 7 bases lay between the germline ends. CDR3 in DNA: TGCAGTGCTAGTCGAGAATACGAGCAGTACTTC. As protein: CSASREYEQYF.

The rearrangement joins TRBV5-5 to TRBJ2-1; 8 bases are shared with TRBD2. V trimming: 2 bases; J trimming: 10 bases; junction bases outside the gene matches: 11. Germline CDR1 is SGHKS and CDR2 is YYEKEE (reference sequence). The CDR3 is 15 residues long. CDR3 amino acids: CASSLELAVFREQFF. In DNA form, the CDR3 reads TGTGCCAGCAGCTTAGAACTAGCGGTCTTTAGGGAGCAGTTCTTC.

This clone has more than one count but fewer than ten. The rearrangement uses TRBV9 and TRBJ1-6; perhaps TRBD1 as D (5 bases). V lost 0 bases to trimming and J lost 10 bases, with 11 bases between them. The CDR3 consists of 14 residues. Germline lookup yields CDR1 SGDLS and CDR2 YYNGEE. The CDR3 coding sequence is TGTGCCAGCAGCGTAGAGGCAGGGCCCTCACCCCTCCACTTT. Translating gives CASSVEAGPSPLHF.

V is TRBV14 and J is TRBJ1-6; tentative D call: TRBD1 (6 bases). This CDR3 has 15 residues. CDR1 is SGHDN, CDR2 FVKESK, per germline. The ends were cut back, 1 base at V and 7 bases at J, with 11 bases in the middle. This CDR3 is CASSQGGQGNSPLHF. CDR3 nucleotides: TGTGCCAGCAGCCAAGGGGGGCAGGGAAATTCACCCCTCCACTTT.

The chain combines TRBV18 with TRBJ2-5; TRBD2 agrees at 7 bases. The germline CDR1 and CDR2 sequences are KGHSH and LQKENI. The CDR3 consists of 14 residues. Trimming at V came to 5 bases and at J to 11 bases, leaving 14 bases not matched to a gene. CDR3 loop: CASSAESVAGVQYF. DNA of the CDR3: TGTGCCAGCTCAGCGGAAAGCGTAGCGGGTGTGCAGTACTTC.

The rearrangement joins TRBV9 to TRBJ2-1, with 13 bases matching TRBD2. The CDR3 has 17 residues. With 1 base clipped from V and 6 bases from J, the junction kept 7 bases outside the gene matches. CDR1 and CDR2 from the germline V gene are SGDLS and YYNGEE. The chain's CDR3 is CASSVSSGLAGPNEQFF. CDR3 DNA: TGTGCCAGCAGCGTATCCTCGGGACTAGCGGGACCCAATGAGCAGTTCTTC.